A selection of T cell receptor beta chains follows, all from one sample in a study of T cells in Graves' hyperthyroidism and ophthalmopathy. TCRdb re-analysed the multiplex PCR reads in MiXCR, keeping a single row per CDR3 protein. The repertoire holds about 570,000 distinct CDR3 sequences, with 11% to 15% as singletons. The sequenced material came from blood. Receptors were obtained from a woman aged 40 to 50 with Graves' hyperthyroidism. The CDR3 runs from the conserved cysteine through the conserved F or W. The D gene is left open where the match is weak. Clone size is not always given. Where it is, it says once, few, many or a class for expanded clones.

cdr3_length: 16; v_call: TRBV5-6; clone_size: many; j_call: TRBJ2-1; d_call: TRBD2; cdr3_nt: TGTGCCAGCAGATCTTCTAGCGGAAGCTCCTACAATGAGCAGTTCTTC; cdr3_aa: CASRSSSGSSYNEQFF
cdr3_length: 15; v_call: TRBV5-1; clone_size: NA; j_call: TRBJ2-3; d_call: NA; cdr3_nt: TGCGCCAGCAGCTTGGCGGGGACCCACACAGATACGCAGTATTTT; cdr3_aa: CASSLAGTHTDTQYF
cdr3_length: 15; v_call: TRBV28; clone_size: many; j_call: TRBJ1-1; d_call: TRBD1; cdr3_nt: TGTGCCAGCAGCTTTGGAGGGGGGACAGCACCAGAAGCTTTCTTT; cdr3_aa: CASSFGGGTAPEAFF
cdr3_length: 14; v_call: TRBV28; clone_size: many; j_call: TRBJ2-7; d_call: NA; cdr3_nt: TGTGCCAGCAGTTTCCACTCCAGGGAGTACGAGCAGTACTTC; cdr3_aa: CASSFHSREYEQYF
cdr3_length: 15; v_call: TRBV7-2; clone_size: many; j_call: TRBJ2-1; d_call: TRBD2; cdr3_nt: TGTGCCAGCGGCGGGACTAGCGGTTCCTACAATGAGCAGTTCTTC; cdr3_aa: CASGGTSGSYNEQFF
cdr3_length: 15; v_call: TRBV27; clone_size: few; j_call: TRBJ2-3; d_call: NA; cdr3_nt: TGTGCCAGCAGTTTCCTCCCTTGGGGCACAGATACGCAGTATTTT; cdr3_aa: CASSFLPWGTDTQYF
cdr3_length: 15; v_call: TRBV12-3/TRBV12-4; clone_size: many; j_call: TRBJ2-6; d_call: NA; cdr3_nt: TGTGCCAGCAGTGGGGGACCGCTCGGGGCCAACGTCCTGACTTTC; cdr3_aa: CASSGGPLGANVLTF
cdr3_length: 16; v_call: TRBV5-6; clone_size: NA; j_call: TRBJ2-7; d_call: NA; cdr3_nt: TGTGCCAGCAGCTTGGCAGGGGCGGAAGTGTACGAAGAGCAGTACTTC; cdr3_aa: CASSLAGAEVYEEQYF
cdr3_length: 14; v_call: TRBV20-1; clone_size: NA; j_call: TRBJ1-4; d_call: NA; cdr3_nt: TGCAGTGCTAGAGGCGAAGGGAGGTCGGAAAAACTGTTTTTT; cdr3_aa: CSARGEGRSEKLFF
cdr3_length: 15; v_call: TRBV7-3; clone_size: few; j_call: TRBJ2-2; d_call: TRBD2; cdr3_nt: TGTGCCAGCAGCGTCTCCGGGACTAACTCCGGGGAGCTGTTTTTT; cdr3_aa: CASSVSGTNSGELFF
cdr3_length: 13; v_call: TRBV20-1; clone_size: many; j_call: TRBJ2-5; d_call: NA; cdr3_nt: TGCAGTGCTAGTTCTGTTGGTCAAGAGACCCAGTACTTC; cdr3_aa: CSASSVGQETQYF
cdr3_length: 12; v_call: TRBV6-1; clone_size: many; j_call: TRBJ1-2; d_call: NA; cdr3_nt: TGTGCCAGCAGTTTGGCAGGGTTAGGCTACACCTTC; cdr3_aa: CASSLAGLGYTF
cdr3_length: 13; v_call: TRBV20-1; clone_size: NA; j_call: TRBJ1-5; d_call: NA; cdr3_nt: TGCAGTGCTAGATCGTCAACAGCACAGCCCCAGCATTTT; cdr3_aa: CSARSSTAQPQHF
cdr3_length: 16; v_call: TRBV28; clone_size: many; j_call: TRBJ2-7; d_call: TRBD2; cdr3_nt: TGTGCCAGCAGTCTGGAGGGACTAGCGGTTACCTACGAGCAGTACTTC; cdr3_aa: CASSLEGLAVTYEQYF
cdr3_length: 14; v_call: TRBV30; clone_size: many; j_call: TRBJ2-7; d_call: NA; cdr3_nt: TGTGCCTGGAGTGCGGGAGTTCAGTTCTACGAGCAGTACTTC; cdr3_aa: CAWSAGVQFYEQYF
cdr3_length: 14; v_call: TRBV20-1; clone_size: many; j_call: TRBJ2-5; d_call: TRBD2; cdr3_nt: TGCAGTGCTAGAGGCCTAGCGGACCAAGAGACCCAGTACTTC; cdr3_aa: CSARGLADQETQYF
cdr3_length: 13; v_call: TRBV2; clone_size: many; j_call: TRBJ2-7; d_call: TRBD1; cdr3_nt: TGTGCCAGAGCAGGGGGAGCCTCCTACGAGCAGTACTTC; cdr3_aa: CARAGGASYEQYF
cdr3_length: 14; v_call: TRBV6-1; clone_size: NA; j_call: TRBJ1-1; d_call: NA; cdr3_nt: TGTGCCAGCAGTGCAGGCAGGAGGAACACTGAAGCTTCCTTT; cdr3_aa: CASSAGRRNTEASF
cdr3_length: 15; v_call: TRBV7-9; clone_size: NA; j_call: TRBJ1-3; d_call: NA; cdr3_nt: TGTGCCAGCAGCGAATCTGGTATCTCTGGAAACACCATATATTTT; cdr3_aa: CASSESGISGNTIYF
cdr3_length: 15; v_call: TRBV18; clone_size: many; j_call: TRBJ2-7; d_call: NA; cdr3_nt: TGTGCCAGCTCATCAACGAAACACGGGCCGGGCGAGCAGTACTTC; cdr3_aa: CASSSTKHGPGEQYF
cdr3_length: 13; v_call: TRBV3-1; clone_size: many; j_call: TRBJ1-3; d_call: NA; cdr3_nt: TGTGCCAGCAGCCCGAATCCCAGGGACACCATATATTTT; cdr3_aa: CASSPNPRDTIYF
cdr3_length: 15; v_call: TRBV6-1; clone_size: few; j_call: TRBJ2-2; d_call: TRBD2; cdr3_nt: TGTGCCTCCAGAACTAGCGGGGGAAACACCGGGGAGCTGTTTTTT; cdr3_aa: CASRTSGGNTGELFF
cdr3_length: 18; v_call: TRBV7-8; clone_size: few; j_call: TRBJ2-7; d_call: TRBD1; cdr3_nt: TGTGCCAGCAGCTTAGCGGGGTGGTTGGGACAGGGAGGGGACGGGCAGTACTTC; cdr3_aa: CASSLAGWLGQGGDGQYF
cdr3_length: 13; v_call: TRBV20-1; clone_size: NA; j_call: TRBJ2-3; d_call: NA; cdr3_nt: TGCAGTGCTAGAGATACAGGGTTAGATACGCAGTATTTT; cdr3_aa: CSARDTGLDTQYF
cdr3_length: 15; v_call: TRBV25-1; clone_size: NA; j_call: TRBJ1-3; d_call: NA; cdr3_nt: TGTGCCAGCAGTGAATTTAGGGGAGCCGGAAACACCATATATTTT; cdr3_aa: CASSEFRGAGNTIYF
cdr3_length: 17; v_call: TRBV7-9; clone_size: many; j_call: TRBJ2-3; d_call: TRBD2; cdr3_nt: TGTGCCAGCAATTTCCCTGGAGCGGGAGTAGACGCAGATACGCAGTATTTT; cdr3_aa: CASNFPGAGVDADTQYF
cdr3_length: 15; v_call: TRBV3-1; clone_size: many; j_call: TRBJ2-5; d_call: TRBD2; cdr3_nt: TGTGCCAGCACAGGGACTAGCGGGAACCAAGAGACCCAGTACTTC; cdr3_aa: CASTGTSGNQETQYF
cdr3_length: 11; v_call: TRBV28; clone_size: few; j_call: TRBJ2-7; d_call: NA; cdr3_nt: TGTGCCAGCAGTCTCATCAACGAGCAGTACTTC; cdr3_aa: CASSLINEQYF
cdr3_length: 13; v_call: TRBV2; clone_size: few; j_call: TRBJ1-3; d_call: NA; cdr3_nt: TGTGCCACACAAGAGATCTCTGGAAACACCATATATTTT; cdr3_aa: CATQEISGNTIYF
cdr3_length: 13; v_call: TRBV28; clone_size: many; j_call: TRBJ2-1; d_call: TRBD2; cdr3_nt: TGTGCCAGCACCCTAGCGGGAGCACGTGAGCAGTTCTTC; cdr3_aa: CASTLAGAREQFF
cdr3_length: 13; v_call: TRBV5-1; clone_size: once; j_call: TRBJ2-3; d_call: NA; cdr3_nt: TGCGCCAGCAGCTTGGATTGGAGTGGTACGCAGTATTTT; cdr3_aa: CASSLDWSGTQYF
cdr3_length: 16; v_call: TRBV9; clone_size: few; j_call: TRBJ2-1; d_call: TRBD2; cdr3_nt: TGTGCCAGCAGCCCCCGGACTAGCGGGAGGTTGAATGAGCAGTTCTTC; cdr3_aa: CASSPRTSGRLNEQFF
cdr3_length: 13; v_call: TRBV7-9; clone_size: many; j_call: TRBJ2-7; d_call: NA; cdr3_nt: TGTGCCAGCAGCTTGCCAGGAGCCTACGAGCAGTACTTC; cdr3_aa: CASSLPGAYEQYF
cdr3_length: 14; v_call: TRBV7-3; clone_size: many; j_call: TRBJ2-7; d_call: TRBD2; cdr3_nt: TGTGCCAGCAGCTTAAATAGCGGGAGCTACGAGCAGTACTTC; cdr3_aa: CASSLNSGSYEQYF
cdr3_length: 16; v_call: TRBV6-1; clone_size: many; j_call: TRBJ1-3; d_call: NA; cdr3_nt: TGTGCCAGCAGTGAAGATTGGGGGACGGGTGGAAACACCATATATTTT; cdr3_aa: CASSEDWGTGGNTIYF
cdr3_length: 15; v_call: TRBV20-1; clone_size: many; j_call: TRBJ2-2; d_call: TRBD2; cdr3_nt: TGCAGTGCTAGAGGAACTAGCGGGAGTACCGGGGAGCTGTTTTTT; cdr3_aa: CSARGTSGSTGELFF
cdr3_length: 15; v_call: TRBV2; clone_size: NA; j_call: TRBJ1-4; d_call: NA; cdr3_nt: TGTGCCAGCAAATTTAGCGGCAGGGGCTTCGAAAAACTGTTTTTT; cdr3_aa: CASKFSGRGFEKLFF